This entry describes one T cell receptor beta chain. Its target is not known. The V end was cut by 5 bases, the J end by 7 bases, with 15 bases between. The length of the CDR3 is 14 residues. The germline gives CDR1 SGHAT, CDR2 FQNNGV. The sample belongs to a study of regulatory T cells in long-lasting Graves disease. Overall study findings and caveats: Persistent disease was associated with favored TRBV28 usage and with favored use of TRBJ1-2 and TRBJ2-5.

To make TCR beta libraries, researchers used iRepertoire HTBI primers and Arm-PCR of CDR3 regions. TCRdb reprocessed the multiplex PCR reads with MiXCR, giving one entry per CDR3 protein. There are approximately 400,000 distinct CDR3 sequences in the sample; around 16% occur only once, and 20% to 25% lies in the top ten. The sample's time point: newly diagnosed GD, antithyroid drugs for less than 3 months. The authors made the TCR library using RNA they extracted from PBMCs. This chain joins TRBV11-2 and TRBJ1-5; a weak D match, TRBD1 (6 bases). The source is a female donor with Graves disease. The specimen comprised peripheral blood mononuclear cells (PBMCs), sampled at new diagnosis, from a patient treated with antithyroid drugs. The CDR3 reads CASSLEGGSQPQHF. CDR3 DNA: TGTGCCAGCAGCCTGGAGGGGGGTTCGCAGCCCCAGCATTTT. Filled out from reference TRBV11-2 and TRBJ1-5, the complete variable domain reads EAGVAQSPRYKIIEKRQSVAFWCNPISGHATLYWYQQILGQGPKLLIQFQNNGVVDDSQLPKDRFSAERLKGVDSTLKIQPAKLEDSAVYLCASSLEGGSQPQHFGDGTRLSIL.